This T cell receptor (beta chain) was observed in a study of cytomegalovirus exposure and HLA in healthy donors (dated by TCRdb to about 2017). At the level of the whole study: According to a later analysis, the roughly 120 validation repertoires were produced on the same platform as the 666 repertoires of the first cohort. The aim of the study was to test whether cataloging public T cell receptors could identify signatures of past pathogen exposure. In addition to the first cohort of 666 subjects, a separate validation cohort of 120 different subjects was used. High-throughput TCR immunosequencing, statistical association of individual TCRs with disease status, and machine learning were combined to predict cytomegalovirus infection status. Here is what the overall study found, with its caveats: The classifier was reported to diagnose cytomegalovirus status with high specificity and sensitivity in both the original and validation cohorts. According to the authors, the approach could potentially be generalized to other disease states and immunological phenotypes. The study gave a list of some 150 TCR beta chains associated with cytomegalovirus. In vitro tests confirmed that three of the cytomegalovirus-associated TCR beta chains recognize cytomegalovirus antigens. Across donors, most TCR sequences were observed very rarely, whereas some public TCRs were present in many individuals. Subsequent analysis determined that TCRs grouped into clusters in the first cohort also showed a tendency toward co-occurrence across the 120 validation repertoires, and 85% to 95% of cluster scores exceeded 0. A later analysis lacked HLA typing for the validation cohort, so it scored co-occurrence in that cohort across all 120 repertoires.

To prepare the library, the immunoSEQ multiplex PCR assay was applied. As for how the authors treated the data: To diagnose cytomegalovirus status from the catalog of TCR beta chain sequences, a statistical classification framework was built. The clones in this table, taken by TCRdb from immuneACCESS, are in-frame only. Not every clone is retained; where verified, under half of the shortfall comes from an unresolved V gene, and the cause of the rest is unknown. V and J calls and clone size follow that table, whereas D and trimming were derived from the DNA. The sample includes over 85,000 clones, with approximately 94% observed a single time. The ten largest clones represent 0.89% of the sample. As to this clone: The antigen it recognizes is unknown. Qualities for individual bases were not recorded, and no much larger clone is one base off.

The donors were included in the validation cohort of 120 subjects, a group kept apart from the roughly 690-subject first cohort. The sample taken for sequencing was PBMCs. This clonotype was sampled from a woman aged 18-35 years in good health and CMV-seronegative.

DNA sequence: TGCAGCGTGCAGAAACAGGGCCTCTATGGCTACACCTTC. This yields the protein CSVQKQGLYGYTF. Recombination connected TRBV29-1 to TRBJ1-2, with TRBD1 tentatively as D gene (6 bases match). Via the germline V gene, CDR1 is SQVTM and CDR2 ANQGSEA. Trimming removed 6 bases from V and 4 bases from J, leaving 15 bases between the germline ends. The CDR3 goes from the cysteine to the phenylalanine over 13 residues. The sequence is cut down to CDR3 DNA, 39 bases in frame from base 1.